One and the same sample provided the 18 T cell receptor beta chains below, sequenced in a study of CD8 T cells in Susac syndrome. An input of roughly 0.45 to 1 ug of RNA was subjected to reverse transcription using random hexamers. TCRdb called the immunoSEQ multiplex PCR reads again in MiXCR, with one record for every CDR3 protein. The data show about 200,000 distinct CDR3 sequences, with about 95% seen just once and about 0.095% held by the top ten. Material: CD4+ T cells from PBMCs. These receptors came from a human donor in good health.

The V gene is TRBV11-2, the J gene TRBJ2-5, with D possibly matching TRBD1 (5 bases). The CDR3 runs to 14 residues. Trimming removed 5 bases from V and 4 bases from J, with 14 bases in between. Germline loops: CDR1 SGHAT, CDR2 FQNNGV. This chain's CDR3 is CASSLDSVSETQYF. DNA for the CDR3: TGTGCCAGCAGCCTTGACAGTGTCTCAGAGACCCAGTACTTC.

The chain uses TRBV15 and TRBJ2-2, with D tentatively TRBD1 (6 bases). Germline V gives CDR1 LNHNV, CDR2 YYDKDF (reference sequence). Trimming shortened V by 1 base and J by 5 bases, and 11 bases separated the two germline ends. The CDR3 length is 15 residues. DNA for the CDR3: TGTGCCACCAGCAGAGGAGACAGGTCAACCGGGGAGCTGTTTTTT. Protein sequence: CATSRGDRSTGELFF.

V gene TRBV14 combines with J gene TRBJ1-1, with unresolved D. V was trimmed by 0 bases and J by 6 bases, leaving 14 bases between them. Germline V CDR1 and CDR2: SGHDN, FVKESK. The CDR3 spans 15 residues. The CDR3: CASSQDMVPIAEAFF. The CDR3 DNA reads as TGTGCCAGCAGCCAAGATATGGTACCAATAGCTGAAGCTTTCTTT.

This clonotype was observed a single time. V is TRBV29-1 and J is TRBJ2-2, with a tentative D call TRBD2 (6 bases). The CDR3 is made up of 13 amino acids. Germline V lookup: CDR1 SQVTM, CDR2 ANQGSEA. The ends were cut back, 4 bases at V and 2 bases at J, with 8 bases in the middle. The CDR3 nucleotides are TGCAGCGTTGGGAGGGGAAACACCGGGGAGCTGTTTTTT. Residues: CSVGRGNTGELFF.

This clonotype appeared a single time. The rearrangement uses TRBV15 and TRBJ1-3; D uncertain. V was clipped by 0 bases and J by 2 bases, with 5 bases between them. The CDR3 length is 14 residues. From germline, CDR1 is LNHNV and CDR2 YYDKDF (reference sequence). The CDR3 spells CATSRDRAGNTIYF. As DNA, the CDR3 is TGTGCCACCAGCAGAGATAGGGCTGGAAACACCATATATTTT.

The V call is TRBV29-1, the J call TRBJ1-2; D is uncertain. V lost 4 bases and J lost 2, with 5 bases in between. The CDR3 totals 11 residues. Germline V lookup: CDR1 SQVTM, CDR2 ANQGSEA. The CDR3 DNA sequence: TGCAGCGTTGGTGGGAACTATGGCTACACCTTC. This encodes CSVGGNYGYTF.

The genes are TRBV5-4 and TRBJ1-1, with D unclear. This CDR3 is 16 amino acids long. CDR1 SGHNT and CDR2 YYREEE come from the germline V gene (reference sequence). V was cut by 0 bases and J by 1 base, with 13 bases left in between. CDR3 nucleotide sequence: TGTGCCAGCAGCTTGGATAGTGTGAGGCAGAACACTGAAGCTTTCTTT. Its translation is CASSLDSVRQNTEAFF.

This chain uses TRBV27 with TRBJ1-5; no clear D. Germline assignment: CDR1 MNHEY and CDR2 SMNVEV (reference sequence). The V gene lost 6 bases and the J gene lost 3 bases, with 12 bases spanning the gap. The CDR3 is made up of 14 amino acids. The CDR3 DNA is TGTGCCAGCAGCCCGAATAGGTCCAATCAGCCCCAGCATTTT. Translation gives CASSPNRSNQPQHF.

The chain has TRBV20-1 and TRBJ2-5; 7 bases map to TRBD2. The V gene's germline CDR1 is DFQATT and CDR2 SNEGSKA (reference sequence). The CDR3 has 14 amino acids. The V gene end was trimmed by 6 bases and the J gene end by 4 bases; junction bases not matched to a gene: 11. The CDR3 reads CSAIRGGGVETQYF. The CDR3 DNA reads as TGCAGTGCCATCCGGGGCGGGGGAGTAGAGACCCAGTACTTC.

The rearrangement joins TRBV12-3 or TRBV12-4 to TRBJ1-5; unclear D gene. V was trimmed by 2 bases and J by 4 bases, leaving 9 bases between them. The CDR3 length is 14 residues. CDR3 amino acids: CASSLHSGNQPQHF. CDR3 nucleotide sequence: TGTGCCAGCAGTTTACACAGTGGGAATCAGCCCCAGCATTTT.

The chain links TRBV9 to TRBJ2-1, with no clear D. CDR1 is SGDLS, CDR2 YYNGEE, per germline. The CDR3 sequence is 16 residues long. Trimming cost V 3 bases and J 4 bases, with 17 bases left between them. The CDR3 DNA follows: TGTGCCAGCAGCGCCAACGACATTCGGGCTTACAATGAGCAGTTCTTC. This codes for CASSANDIRAYNEQFF. The full variable domain, completed using reference TRBV9 and TRBJ2-1, is DSGVTQTPKHLITATGQRVTLRCSPRSGDLSVYWYQQSLDQGLQFLIQYYNGEERAKGNILERFSAQQFPDLHSELNLSSLELGDSALYFCASSANDIRAYNEQFFGPGTRLTVL.

This clonotype was observed a single time. This sequence joins TRBV7-8 and TRBJ2-7, with D maybe TRBD1 (6 bases). There are 14 residues in the CDR3. Trimming removed 3 bases from V and 1 base from J, with 10 bases in between. The germline V gene encodes CDR1 SGHVS and CDR2 FQNEAQ. In DNA form, the CDR3 reads TGTGCCAGCAGCTTCGGGACACCATCCTACGAGCAGTACGTC. It encodes CASSFGTPSYEQYV.

The rearrangement uses TRBV29-1 and TRBJ2-2; 7 bases are shared with TRBD1. J gave up 4 bases and V 4 bases, and 3 bases lay outside the gene matches. From germline, CDR1 is SQVTM and CDR2 ANQGSEA. This CDR3 has 13 residues. The CDR3 nucleotides are TGCAGCGTTGCCAGGGGGTCCACCGGGGAGCTGTTTTTT. It translates to CSVARGSTGELFF.

The sample holds a few counts of this clonotype. V gene TRBV27 combines with J gene TRBJ2-3; no firm D call. The germline CDR1 and CDR2 sequences are MNHEY and SMNVEV (reference sequence). Trimming took 8 bases from V and 0 from J, leaving 3 bases between them. The CDR3 totals 11 residues. The CDR3, as DNA: TGTGCCAGCCAGAGCACAGATACGCAGTATTTT. This translates into CASQSTDTQYF.

V gene TRBV7-9 combines with J gene TRBJ1-4; D unresolved. CDR3 length: 13 residues. CDR1 and CDR2 (germline): SEHNR, FQNEAQ (reference sequence). V was cut by 1 base and J by 12 bases, with 12 bases left in between. The CDR3 nucleotides read TGTGCCAGCAGCTTAGATACTGTCCACGAACTGTTTTTT. This gives the protein CASSLDTVHELFF.

This sequence joins TRBV28 and TRBJ2-5, with D hard to call. The V and J ends lost 2 bases and 2 bases respectively, with 9 bases between them. The CDR3 runs to 14 residues. Germline lookup yields CDR1 MDHEN and CDR2 SYDVKM. The CDR3 DNA is TGTGCCAGCAGTTTACCTTACGGACAAGAGACCCAGTACTTC. It encodes CASSLPYGQETQYF.

The rearrangement links TRBV30 to TRBJ1-2; D is unclear. The CDR3 spans 14 residues. Germline CDR1 is GTSNPN and CDR2 is SVGIG (reference sequence). Trimming pared 0 bases from V and 5 bases from J, leaving 13 bases between. As DNA, the CDR3 is TGTGCCTGGAGTGTACTAGTACAGCCTTATGGCTACACCTTC. Translating it yields CAWSVLVQPYGYTF.

This chain joins TRBV24-1 and TRBJ2-1, with D maybe TRBD2 (6 bases). Germline V lookup: CDR1 KGHDR, CDR2 SFDVKD. V lost 4 bases, J lost 3 bases, and 18 bases lay in between. The CDR3 consists of 17 residues. The CDR3 is CATSDRRAGTYYNEQFF. In nucleotides, the CDR3 is TGTGCCACCAGTGACAGGAGGGCCGGTACATACTACAATGAGCAGTTCTTC.